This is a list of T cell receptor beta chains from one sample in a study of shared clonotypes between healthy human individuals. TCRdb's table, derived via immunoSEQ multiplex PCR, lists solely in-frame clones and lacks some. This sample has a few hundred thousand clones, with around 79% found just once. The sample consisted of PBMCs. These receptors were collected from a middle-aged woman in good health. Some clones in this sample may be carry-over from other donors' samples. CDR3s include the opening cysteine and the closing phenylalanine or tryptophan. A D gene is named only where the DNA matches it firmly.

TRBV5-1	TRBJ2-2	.	CASSWGTSEAGELFF
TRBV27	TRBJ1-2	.	CASSIIGGSHGYTF
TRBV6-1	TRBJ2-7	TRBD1	CASSEALNSKTGETYEQYF
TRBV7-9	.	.	CASSLGGVSYEQYF
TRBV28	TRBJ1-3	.	CASSENSGNTIYF
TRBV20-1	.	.	CSARVIDEQYF
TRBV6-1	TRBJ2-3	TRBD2	CASSDPSAGGPTQYF
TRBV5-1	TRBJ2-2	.	CASSLGGSGELFF
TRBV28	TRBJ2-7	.	CASSLFPGYEQYF
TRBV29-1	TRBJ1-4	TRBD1	CSVARGGEKLFF
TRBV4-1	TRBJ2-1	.	CASSQANEQFF
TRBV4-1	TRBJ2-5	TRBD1	CASSLTGTVGETQYF
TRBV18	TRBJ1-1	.	CASSTGTRGTEAFF
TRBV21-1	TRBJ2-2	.	CASKQGPGELFF
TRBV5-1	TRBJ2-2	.	CASSFPGAGELFF
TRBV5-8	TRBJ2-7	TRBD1	CASSQGAGYYEQYF
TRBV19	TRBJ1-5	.	CASSIGAGSNQPQHF
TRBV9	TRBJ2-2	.	CASTPRIETGELFF
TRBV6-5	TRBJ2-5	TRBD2	CASTVTSGSRETQYF
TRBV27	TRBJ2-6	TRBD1	CASSPRTGTRGANVLTF
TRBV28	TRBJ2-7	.	CASSLPVQGRHEQYF
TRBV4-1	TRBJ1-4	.	CASSQDISLTLFF
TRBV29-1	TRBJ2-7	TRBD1	CSVKDWDRGLDEQYF
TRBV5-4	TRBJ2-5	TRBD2	CASSLVASGGQETQYF
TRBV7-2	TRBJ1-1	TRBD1	CASSLLGQGYTEAFF
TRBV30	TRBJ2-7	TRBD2	CACNGRGSAYEQYF
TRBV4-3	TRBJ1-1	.	CASSQDHGRMEAFF
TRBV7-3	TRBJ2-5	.	CASSRGLQETQYF
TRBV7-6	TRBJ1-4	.	CASSSRASKPTNEKLFF
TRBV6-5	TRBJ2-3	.	CASIGGTDTQYF
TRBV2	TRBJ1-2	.	CASSELGAAGYTF
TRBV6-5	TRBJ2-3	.	CASSYRGLASTDTQYF
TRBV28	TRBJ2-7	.	CASSLPLWGIEYEQYF